This T cell receptor (beta chain) was recorded in a study of blood T cell repertoires in COVID-19. Study overall: COVID-19 samples, acute and convalescent, were from the United States, Italy and Spain. In each case, the material was cDNA or gDNA derived from T cells, B-cell-depleted T cells, or PBMCs.

V trimming: 2 bases; J trimming: 6 bases; junction bases outside the gene matches: 3. The germline gives CDR1 KGHSH, CDR2 LQKENI. The length of the CDR3 is 15 residues. Here immunoSEQ multiplex PCR was the method, and the copy in TCRdb shows in-frame clones only, minus some. The repertoire holds roughly 300,000 clones, 65% to 90% seen once, with about 14% in the top ten. As for this clone: Additional DNA sequences in this sample encode the identical CDR3.

The sequence derives from a human donor in a cohort sampled during active COVID-19. The sample was peripheral blood. This rearrangement joins TRBV18 to TRBJ2-1, with 11 nucleotides matching TRBD1. The chain's CDR3 is CASSPSGTGGNEQFF. For the CDR3, the DNA is TGTGCCAGCTCACCATCCGGGACAGGGGGCAATGAGCAGTTCTTC. The whole variable domain, remainder taken from reference TRBV18 and TRBJ2-1, is NAGVMQNPRHLVRRRGQEARLRCSPMKGHSHVYWYRQLPEEGLKFMVYLQKENIIDESGMPKERFSAEFPKEGPSILRIQQVVRGDSAAYFCASSPSGTGGNEQFFGPGTRLTVL.